The 13 T cell receptor beta chains in this list originate from one sample, sequenced in a study of CD8 T cells in Susac syndrome (dated by TCRdb to about 2019). The library was made by the immunoSEQ multiplex PCR assay. RNA was extracted using the RNeasy kit, and about 0.5 to 1 ug of the RNA was reverse transcribed with random hexamers. Starting from the raw public reads, TCRdb applied fastp trimming at Q25, assembled clones with MiXCR and retained in-frame beta chains. Each CDR3 protein gets just one entry, which takes the most common genes and DNA from the rows behind it. The sample table lists fewer than 200,000 distinct CDR3 sequences, over 75% of them with a count of one. Of the sample, 0.075% to 0.095% falls within the top ten clones. The sequenced material came from CD4+ T cells from PBMCs. The receptors were gathered from a human donor with Susac syndrome.

This chain uses TRBV30 with TRBJ1-1; D unclear. Germline CDR1 and CDR2: GTSNPN and SVGIG (reference sequence). This CDR3 is 15 amino acids long. V lost 0 bases to trimming and J lost 4 bases, with 15 bases between them. This CDR3 is CAWSVRGSLGTEAFF. The CDR3 nucleotides read TGTGCCTGGAGTGTACGAGGCAGCTTGGGCACTGAAGCTTTCTTT.

V usage is TRBV3-1 and J usage is TRBJ1-5; tentatively, D is TRBD1 (5 bases). Germline CDR1 reads LGHDT; CDR2 reads YNNKEL (reference sequence). The CDR3 has 13 residues. Trimming left V 4 bases short and J 7 bases short, with 11 bases between. The CDR3 sequence: CASSPLGGQPQHF. DNA of the CDR3: TGTGCCAGCAGCCCCCTTGGGGGGCAGCCCCAGCATTTT.

This clonotype was seen only once. The CDR3 DNA reads as TGCAGCGCAGTCAGGACAGGCAACACTGAAGCTTTCTTT. It translates to CSAVRTGNTEAFF. The chain combines TRBV29-1 with TRBJ1-1; 7 nucleotides match TRBD1. This CDR3 contains 13 residues. Germline CDR1 is SQVTM and CDR2 is ANQGSEA. Trimming at V came to 7 bases and at J to 2 bases, leaving 7 bases not matched to a gene.

This chain connects TRBV2 to TRBJ1-4; 7 nucleotides align to TRBD1. The CDR3 runs to 14 residues. V lost 6 bases, J lost 3 bases, and 4 bases stayed unmatched. Germline V gene data show CDR1 as SNHLY and CDR2 as FYNNEI. CDR3 residues: CASRMDRSNEKLFF. DNA for the CDR3: TGTGCCAGCAGGATGGACAGGTCTAATGAAAAACTGTTTTTT.

The chain couples TRBV15 to TRBJ2-7; D is perhaps TRBD2 (5 bases). The CDR3 runs 13 residues. With 0 bases removed from V and 6 bases from J, the gap between germline ends came to 9 bases. Germline assignment: CDR1 LNHNV and CDR2 YYDKDF (reference sequence). The CDR3 nucleotides read TGTGCCACCAGCAGAGACTTCCGGGGCGAGCAGTACTTC. Its protein product is CATSRDFRGEQYF.

The V gene is TRBV12-3 or TRBV12-4, the J gene TRBJ1-2, with 7 bases fitting TRBD1. This CDR3 region has 13 residues. The junction had 8 bases not matched to a gene; V was cut back by 5 bases and J by 8 bases. CDR3 bases: TGTGCCAGCAGTGACAGGGAACACTGGGGCTACACCTTC. Protein product: CASSDREHWGYTF.

The gene calls are TRBV29-1 and TRBJ2-2; D possibly corresponds to TRBD2 (6 bases). Germline V lookup: CDR1 SQVTM, CDR2 ANQGSEA. The CDR3 is made up of 15 amino acids. Trimming stripped 7 bases from V and 0 bases from J, with 15 bases between. The CDR3 reads CSAAGGPANTGELFF. The DNA of the CDR3 is TGCAGCGCCGCCGGGGGTCCCGCGAACACCGGGGAGCTGTTTTTT.

This clonotype has only one observation. The chain employs TRBV20-1 and TRBJ2-1; weak D call: TRBD1 (6 bases). The germline CDR1 and CDR2 sequences are DFQATT and SNEGSKA (reference sequence). The CDR3 is made up of 14 amino acids. Between the trimmed V and J ends, which lost 5 bases and 5 bases, there was a span of 16 bases. Written as DNA, the CDR3 is TGCAGTGCTTTCCTACAGGGTGATCACAATGAGCAGTTCTTC. Amino acid sequence: CSAFLQGDHNEQFF.

The chain uses TRBV4-1 and TRBJ2-4; D perhaps matches TRBD2 (7 bases). CDR1 is MGHRA, CDR2 YSYEKL, per germline. The CDR3 extends over 18 amino acids. V was cut by 1 base and J by 3 bases, with 19 bases left in between. CDR3 sequence reads: CASSQGASRGGGKNIQYF. CDR3 coding DNA: TGCGCCAGCAGCCAAGGCGCTAGCCGAGGGGGGGGCAAAAACATTCAGTACTTC.

The V and J genes are TRBV7-8 and TRBJ2-7; TRBD1 matches at 8 bases. V shed 4 bases and J 3 bases; nucleotides not matched to a gene: 14. This CDR3 region has 17 residues. Per the germline V gene, CDR1 is SGHVS and CDR2 is FQNEAQ. The CDR3 region has the DNA TGTGCCAGCAGCTCCCGGAGGGACAGGCGTGACTTCTACGAGCAGTACTTC. It specifies CASSSRRDRRDFYEQYF.

The chain is built from TRBV27 and TRBJ2-7, with TRBD2 matching 13 bases. V lost 4 bases, J lost 4 bases, and 1 base stayed unmatched. The germline V gene encodes CDR1 MNHEY and CDR2 SMNVEV (reference sequence). This CDR3 spans 14 amino acids. The CDR3, as DNA: TGTGCCAGCAGTTCACTAGCGGGGGGGTACGAGCAGTACTTC. Its translation is CASSSLAGGYEQYF.

This clonotype was seen once. The chain employs TRBV5-1 and TRBJ2-3, with D possibly matching TRBD2 (6 bases). From germline, CDR1 is SGHRS and CDR2 YFSETQ. V was clipped by 2 bases and J by 1 base, with 20 bases between them. This CDR3 is 18 amino acids long. CDR3 sequence: CASSFPSLGGDGTDTQYF. The CDR3 bases are TGCGCCAGCAGCTTCCCAAGCCTCGGGGGTGACGGCACAGATACGCAGTATTTT. The entire variable domain, with the rest obtained from reference TRBV5-1 and TRBJ2-3, is as follows: KAGVTQTPRYLIKTRGQQVTLSCSPISGHRSVSWYQQTPGQGLQFLFEYFSETQRNKGNFPGRFSGRQFSNSRSEMNVSTLELGDSALYLCASSFPSLGGDGTDTQYFGPGTRLTVL.

V is TRBV28 and J is TRBJ2-7, with D unresolved. The CDR3 is made up of 14 amino acids. Germline CDR1 is MDHEN and CDR2 is SYDVKM. Trimming shortened V by 2 bases and J by 0 bases, and 8 bases separated the two germline ends. The CDR3 loop reads CASSLSDGSYEQYF. CDR3 nucleotides: TGTGCCAGCAGTTTAAGCGACGGCTCCTACGAGCAGTACTTC.